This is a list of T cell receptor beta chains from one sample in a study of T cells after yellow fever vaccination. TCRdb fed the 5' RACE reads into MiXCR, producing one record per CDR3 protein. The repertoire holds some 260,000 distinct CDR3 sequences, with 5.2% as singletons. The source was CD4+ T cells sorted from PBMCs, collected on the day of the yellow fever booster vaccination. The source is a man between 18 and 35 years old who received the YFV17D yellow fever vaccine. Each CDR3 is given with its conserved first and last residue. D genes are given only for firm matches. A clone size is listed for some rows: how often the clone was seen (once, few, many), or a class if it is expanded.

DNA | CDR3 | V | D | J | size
TGTGCCAGCAGCCAAGTGACAGGGGAGGAGTACTTC | CASSQVTGEEYF | TRBV3-1 | TRBD1 | TRBJ2-7 | few
TGTGCCAGCAGTGCCTACAGGTTCGCCTACGAGCAGTACTTC | CASSAYRFAYEQYF | TRBV25-1 | NA | TRBJ2-7 | NA
TGCGCCAGCAGCCAAGAACTGGGTCTGGGCGACTACGAGCAGTACTTC | CASSQELGLGDYEQYF | TRBV4-3 | NA | TRBJ2-7 | NA
TGCAGTGCAAACAGGGGGCTGGGCACAGATACGCAGTATTTT | CSANRGLGTDTQYF | TRBV20-1 | TRBD1 | TRBJ2-3 | many
TGTGCCAGCAAGGGGGGGGGAGATGGCTACACCTTC | CASKGGGDGYTF | TRBV6-1 | NA | TRBJ1-2 | NA
TGTGCCAGCAGCTTAGGGACAATTGGGACCTACGAGCAGTACTTC | CASSLGTIGTYEQYF | TRBV11-2 | NA | TRBJ2-7 | few
TGTGCCATCAGTGATCAGAGTACTGGGGCAGGCGTCCTGACTTTC | CAISDQSTGAGVLTF | TRBV10-3 | NA | TRBJ2-6 | few
TGCAGTGCTACCGATGAGCTAGCGGAATCCACAGATACGCAGTATTTT | CSATDELAESTDTQYF | TRBV20-1 | TRBD2 | TRBJ2-3 | NA
TGTGCCAGCAGCTTAGAATCCAGCGGGGGGGCATATACGCAGTATTTT | CASSLESSGGAYTQYF | TRBV7-2 | TRBD2 | TRBJ2-3 | NA
TGTGCCAGCAGCTTGATCAGGGGACCCACTTTGGCCCTCCACTTT | CASSLIRGPTLALHF | TRBV5-5 | NA | TRBJ1-6 | few
TGTGCCAGTAGATCCCCTGGGGAGACCCAGTACTTC | CASRSPGETQYF | TRBV19 | NA | TRBJ2-5 | NA
TGTGCCAGCAGTTACTCGAGATTCGCGGGGCTAGAGACCCAGTACTTC | CASSYSRFAGLETQYF | TRBV6-5 | NA | TRBJ2-5 | many
TGCGCCAGCACCGATTTTGCGTCAGGGCAAGAGACCCAGTACTTC | CASTDFASGQETQYF | TRBV10-2 | NA | TRBJ2-5 | NA
TGCAGTCCTTGGCGGGGGGGCTTCACAGATACGCAGTATTTT | CSPWRGGFTDTQYF | TRBV20-1 | TRBD2 | TRBJ2-3 | NA
TGTGCCAGCAGCGGGACAGGGGGCTACGAGCAGTACTTC | CASSGTGGYEQYF | TRBV5-4 | TRBD1 | TRBJ2-7 | many
TGTGCCGGCGGACAGGATTTGTACACTGAAGCTTTCTTT | CAGGQDLYTEAFF | TRBV2 | TRBD1 | TRBJ1-1 | NA
TGTGCCAGCAGCCCCCAGGGGGGGTGGGACAATGAGCAGTTCTTC | CASSPQGGWDNEQFF | TRBV7-2 | NA | TRBJ2-1 | many
TGTGCCAGCAGCCCCCTGGGGGCCTACAATGAGCAGTTCTTC | CASSPLGAYNEQFF | TRBV7-2 | NA | TRBJ2-1 | many
TGTGCCAGCAGTTACCGGGACAGCAATCAGCCCCAGCATTTT | CASSYRDSNQPQHF | TRBV12-3/TRBV12-4 | NA | TRBJ1-5 | NA
TGTGCCAGTATTATGAGCTCCTACAATGAGCAGTTCTTC | CASIMSSYNEQFF | TRBV6-1 | NA | TRBJ2-1 | once
TGTGCCAGCAGTTTAGTGGTGACAGGGGGGGGCTCCTACGAGCAGTACTTC | CASSLVVTGGGSYEQYF | TRBV12-3/TRBV12-4 | TRBD1 | TRBJ2-7 | few
TGTGCCAGCAGCCATTGGCCCCAGGGGGATTCACCCCTCCACTTT | CASSHWPQGDSPLHF | TRBV4-2 | TRBD1 | TRBJ1-6 | many
TGTGCCAGCAGCCGTAGCGGGGGGGCTTATGAGCAGTTCTTC | CASSRSGGAYEQFF | TRBV7-2 | TRBD2 | TRBJ2-1 | few
TGTGCCAGCAGCCCCTTAAGGACAGCGAAGAACACTGAAGCTTTCTTT | CASSPLRTAKNTEAFF | TRBV7-2 | NA | TRBJ1-1 | many
TGCGCCAGCAGCTTGGTCACCACAGGGGATTGGAGCACTGAAGCTTTCTTT | CASSLVTTGDWSTEAFF | TRBV5-1 | TRBD1 | TRBJ1-1 | few
TGTGCCAGCAGCGTAGGGGTATTTCCGGGGGAGCTGTTTTTT | CASSVGVFPGELFF | TRBV9 | NA | TRBJ2-2 | NA
TGCAGTGCGCCAAGGGACAGGGGTGGAGAGCAGTTCTTC | CSAPRDRGGEQFF | TRBV20-1 | TRBD1 | TRBJ2-1 | NA
TGTGCCAGCAGCCCCACCCGGGGCCGGAACAATGAGCAGTTCTTC | CASSPTRGRNNEQFF | TRBV7-9 | NA | TRBJ2-1 | few
TGTGCCAGCAGCCAAGCACAGGGAAAAGAGACCCAGTACTTC | CASSQAQGKETQYF | TRBV4-2 | NA | TRBJ2-5 | few
TGTGCCAGCAGCTTATCCGGGGGCTTTTTTGAGACCCAGTACTTC | CASSLSGGFFETQYF | TRBV11-2 | NA | TRBJ2-5 | NA
TGCAGTGCTCGTCCCGCCGAGGGTCAAATAGCCAAAAACATTCAGTACTTC | CSARPAEGQIAKNIQYF | TRBV20-1 | NA | TRBJ2-4 | few
TGTGCCAGCAGCAAGTCTGCGGGGGGGCCTGGGGCAGATACGCAGTATTTT | CASSKSAGGPGADTQYF | TRBV21-1 | NA | TRBJ2-3 | NA
TGTGCCAGCTCACCACCGTCCAGGGTCGACGGTGGCTACACCTTC | CASSPPSRVDGGYTF | TRBV18 | NA | TRBJ1-2 | NA
TGTGCCAGCAGCCTTCAGGACGCGGGTGAAGCTTTCTTT | CASSLQDAGEAFF | TRBV3-1 | NA | TRBJ1-1 | few
TGTGCCTGGGGGGAGGACTCGGACAACGAGCAGCACTTC | CAWGEDSDNEQHF | TRBV30 | NA | TRBJ2-7 | NA
TGTGCCAGCAGCCCCAGCCCTCCAGATACGCAGTATTTT | CASSPSPPDTQYF | TRBV7-2 | NA | TRBJ2-3 | many
TGTGCCAGCAGCTCCACAGATACGCAGTATTTT | CASSSTDTQYF | TRBV12-3/TRBV12-4 | NA | TRBJ2-3 | many
TGCGCCAGCAGCTTGGGGACAGACCGCGGGCAGCCCCAGCATTTT | CASSLGTDRGQPQHF | TRBV5-1 | NA | TRBJ1-5 | few
TGTGCCAGCTCACTCGACGGGAGAACTGAAGCTTTCTTT | CASSLDGRTEAFF | TRBV18 | NA | TRBJ1-1 | NA
TGCAGTGCTAGAGCGGGGCTGGGGCAAGAGCCCCAGTACTTC | CSARAGLGQEPQYF | TRBV20-1 | NA | TRBJ2-5 | NA
TGTGCCAGCGCCCGGGCGGGGGGCTATACAGATACGCAGTATTTT | CASARAGGYTDTQYF | TRBV7-6 | TRBD2 | TRBJ2-3 | few
TGCAGTGCTAGAGTGCCATCGGTGAACACTGAAGCTTTCTTT | CSARVPSVNTEAFF | TRBV20-1 | NA | TRBJ1-1 | many
TGTGCCAGCACCAACCCTCCGGTAATGAACACCGGGGAGCTGTTTTTT | CASTNPPVMNTGELFF | TRBV12-3/TRBV12-4 | NA | TRBJ2-2 | NA
TGCAGTGCTTCGACAGGGGGTCGAGCCAAAAACATTCAGTACTTC | CSASTGGRAKNIQYF | TRBV20-1 | TRBD1 | TRBJ2-4 | NA
TGTGCCAGCTCACCCCCGGGAGGTTCGGGCCACCAAGAGACCCAGTACTTC | CASSPPGGSGHQETQYF | TRBV18 | TRBD2 | TRBJ2-5 | few
TGTGCCACCAGCCAAACCCCCCACCGTGCGGGGGCAGATACGCAGTATTTT | CATSQTPHRAGADTQYF | TRBV15 | TRBD2 | TRBJ2-3 | NA
TGCAGCGTACGGACATTCTCCTACGAGCAGTACTTC | CSVRTFSYEQYF | TRBV29-1 | NA | TRBJ2-7 | many
TGCAGTGCTAGGGGCTACACCTTC | CSARGYTF | TRBV20-1 | NA | TRBJ1-2 | many
TGTGCCAGCGCGAAGTCCACAGGGGGGCGGAAGACCGGGGAGCTGTTTTTT | CASAKSTGGRKTGELFF | TRBV11-3 | TRBD1 | TRBJ2-2 | NA
TGCGCCAGCAGCCAAGATAGAAGGACAGGGGTCACCGGGGAGCTGTTTTTT | CASSQDRRTGVTGELFF | TRBV4-3 | TRBD1 | TRBJ2-2 | NA
TGTGCCACCTCGGCTGTCTACGGTGAGCAGTTCTTC | CATSAVYGEQFF | TRBV24-1 | NA | TRBJ2-1 | few
TGCGCCAGCAGCAATGGAGCTGGGGCCAAAGAGACCCAGTACTTC | CASSNGAGAKETQYF | TRBV5-1 | NA | TRBJ2-5 | few
TGTGCCAGCAGAGACAGACTTTATGGCTACACCTTC | CASRDRLYGYTF | TRBV3-1 | NA | TRBJ1-2 | few
TGTGCCAGCAGCTTAGTCGGCCTAGTGGTAGGCAATGAGCAGTTCTTC | CASSLVGLVVGNEQFF | TRBV7-2 | NA | TRBJ2-1 | many
TGCGCCAGCAGCCGGGACGGCTTCACAGATACGCAGTATTTT | CASSRDGFTDTQYF | TRBV5-1 | NA | TRBJ2-3 | few